These 23 T cell receptor beta chains were sequenced from one sample in a study of post-analysis software for immune sequencing data. Prepared TCR beta cDNA libraries contained unique molecular identifiers. In TCRdb, the PCR reads were re-called with MiXCR into one record per CDR3 protein. The table shows about 770,000 distinct CDR3 sequences, with 40% to 55% occurring only once. For these TCRs, the target antigens are not known. General observations from the study: TRBV5-6, TRBV5-1 and TRBV20-1 belonged to a set of about 5 TRBV segments that were more frequent in patients than controls.

Sequenced input: blood. These receptors were obtained from a girl aged 10 to 17 with multiple sclerosis.

The V and J genes are TRBV28 and TRBJ2-7, with 7 nucleotides matching TRBD1. The germline CDR1 and CDR2 sequences are MDHEN and SYDVKM. The CDR3 extends over 12 amino acids. V was clipped by 6 bases and J by 7 bases; unmatched bases: 6. The CDR3 sequence: CASRQGVGEQYF. CDR3 DNA sequence: TGTGCCAGCAGGCAGGGGGTAGGGGAGCAGTACTTC.

The chain combines TRBV5-6 with TRBJ1-4, with 7 bases identical to TRBD1. V gave up 4 bases and J gave up 5 bases; unmatched junction bases: 8. This CDR3 spans 15 amino acids. The germline V gene encodes CDR1 SGHDT and CDR2 YYEEEE. Here the CDR3 reads CASSPRTGPNEKLFF. CDR3 DNA sequence: TGTGCCAGCAGCCCACGGACAGGCCCAAATGAAAAACTGTTTTTT. The full variable domain, with the rest looked up from reference TRBV5-6 and TRBJ1-4, is DAGVTQSPTHLIKTRGQQVTLRCSPKSGHDTVSWYQQALGQGPQFIFQYYEEEERQRGNFPDRFSGHQFPNYSSELNVNALLLGDSALYLCASSPRTGPNEKLFFGSGTQLSVL.

The chain has TRBV5-4 and TRBJ2-3, with TRBD2 identical over 12 bases. This CDR3 comprises 16 residues. With 0 bases clipped from V and 7 bases from J, the junction kept 6 bases outside the gene matches. Germline V lookup: CDR1 SGHNT, CDR2 YYREEE (reference sequence). The CDR3 nucleotides are TGTGCCAGCAGCTTGGCTCCGACTAGCGGGAGCCATACGCAGTATTTT. Translated: CASSLAPTSGSHTQYF.

The chain carries TRBV4-1 and TRBJ2-3; D ambiguous. With 1 base removed from V and 0 bases from J, the gap between germline ends came to 17 bases. The CDR3 is 18 residues long. Germline CDR1 and CDR2: MGHRA and YSYEKL. CDR3 amino acids: CASSQGLLATTSTDTQYF. CDR3 nucleotides: TGCGCCAGCAGCCAAGGACTGTTAGCAACTACTAGCACAGATACGCAGTATTTT.

The genes are TRBV20-1 and TRBJ2-7; TRBD2 agrees at 7 bases. V shed 3 bases, J shed 7 bases, and the junction held 12 bases outside the gene matches. The CDR3 spans 14 residues. The germline V gene encodes CDR1 DFQATT and CDR2 SNEGSKA (reference sequence). CDR3 sequence: CSASTLARAREQYF. DNA of the CDR3: TGCAGTGCTAGCACACTAGCGAGAGCTCGGGAGCAGTACTTC.

The V call is TRBV27, the J call TRBJ2-7; weak D call: TRBD2 (6 bases). Looked up from germline, CDR1 is MNHEY and CDR2 is SMNVEV (reference sequence). Trimming pared 5 bases from V and 2 bases from J, leaving 13 bases between. The CDR3 consists of 14 residues. CDR3 sequence (DNA): TGTGCCAGCAGTCCCGGCGGGGCTGCCTACGAGCAGTACTTC. This codes for CASSPGGAAYEQYF.

The chain uses TRBV20-1 and TRBJ2-1; TRBD1 matches 7 bases. Germline CDR1 reads DFQATT; CDR2 reads SNEGSKA (reference sequence). The CDR3 is made up of 9 amino acids. CDR3 in DNA: TGCACTCCAGGGGGAGAGAAGTTCTTC. Protein: CTPGGEKFF.

V is TRBV29-1 and J is TRBJ1-2, with a weak D call TRBD1 (6 bases). This CDR3 comprises 14 residues. CDR1 is SQVTM, CDR2 ANQGSEA, per germline. Deletions cut 0 bases from V and 5 bases from J, with 13 bases between. The chain's CDR3 is CSVEDRTEEYGYTF. The DNA for the CDR3 is TGCAGCGTTGAAGATAGGACAGAAGAGTATGGCTACACCTTC. Looking up the rest from reference TRBV29-1 and TRBJ1-2 gives the full variable domain: SAVISQKPSRDICQRGTSLTIQCQVDSQVTMMFWYRQQPGQSLTLIATANQGSEATYESGFVIDKFPISRPNLTFSTLTVSNMSPEDSSIYLCSVEDRTEEYGYTFGSGTRLTVV.

This clonotype was recorded at least ten times. V is TRBV12-3 or TRBV12-4 and J is TRBJ2-7; D ambiguous. This CDR3 has 15 residues. V was clipped by 4 bases and J by 4 bases, with 17 bases between them. The CDR3 nucleotides read TGTGCCAGCAGTTGGGGTAGGGATGCCTTTTACGAGCAGTACTTC. This translates into CASSWGRDAFYEQYF.

The chain couples TRBV6-6 to TRBJ2-1; maybe TRBD2 (5 bases). This CDR3 contains 15 residues. Germline CDR1 reads MNHNY; CDR2 reads SVGAGI (reference sequence). Trimming pared 6 bases from V and 7 bases from J, leaving 19 bases between. This CDR3 is CASSPTRAQGNEQFF. The CDR3 DNA reads TGTGCCAGCAGCCCCACTAGAGCCCAAGGGAATGAGCAGTTCTTC.

The rearrangement uses TRBV11-2 and TRBJ2-5, with 7 bases that match TRBD1. CDR3 length: 14 residues. Per the germline V gene, CDR1 is SGHAT and CDR2 is FQNNGV. V was clipped by 5 bases and J by 11 bases; unmatched bases: 14. CDR3 coding DNA: TGTGCCAGCAGCCCGGTTACAGGGGACCTTGAGCAGTACTTC. Translated: CASSPVTGDLEQYF.

The chain links TRBV29-1 to TRBJ1-5; no definite D call. The CDR3 is 12 residues long. V was cut by 6 bases and J by 7 bases, with 13 bases left in between. CDR1 and CDR2 (germline): SQVTM, ANQGSEA. The CDR3 bases are TGCAGCGTAAAAGGGTTGGGCCAGCCCCAGCATTTT. This translates into CSVKGLGQPQHF.

This clonotype was seen a handful of times. This chain joins TRBV5-5 and TRBJ2-4; TRBD1 matches 11 bases. The CDR3 totals 19 residues. Germline V CDR1 and CDR2: SGHKS, YYEKEE (reference sequence). Trimming at V came to 4 bases and at J to 0 bases, leaving 12 bases not matched to a gene. The CDR3 loop is CASSAGQGDISLAKNIQYF. The CDR3 DNA reads TGTGCCAGCAGCGCGGGACAGGGGGATATTTCCCTAGCCAAAAACATTCAGTACTTC.

V usage is TRBV2 and J usage is TRBJ2-7; possible D gene TRBD2, 5 bases. The CDR3 is made up of 15 amino acids. Per germline, CDR1 SNHLY and CDR2 FYNNEI. Trimming took off 1 base at V and 3 bases at J, with 13 bases between the two ends. DNA of the CDR3: TGTGCCAGCAGTGAAGGATCCGGGATCGTCTACGAGCAGTACTTC. As protein: CASSEGSGIVYEQYF.

This clonotype was picked up a small number of times. V and J are TRBV5-6 and TRBJ2-1, with 7 bases aligning to TRBD1. The CDR3 length is 15 residues. With V trimmed by 5 bases and J by 8 bases, 13 bases remained unmatched. Germline loops: CDR1 SGHDT, CDR2 YYEEEE. CDR3 in amino acids: CASRLTGQVGDEQFF. CDR3 bases: TGTGCCAGCAGGTTGACAGGGCAAGTGGGCGATGAGCAGTTCTTC.

The genes are TRBV21-1 and TRBJ1-5. TRBV21-1 is a recognized pseudogene. This CDR3 has 19 amino acids. The CDR3 loop is CASSKVAGFRFYSNQPQHF. The CDR3 DNA is TGTGCCAGCAGCAAAGTTGCAGGCTTTCGATTCTATAGCAATCAGCCCCAGCATTTT.

The V and J genes are TRBV10-3 and TRBJ2-3, with TRBD2 identical over 11 bases. This CDR3 has 16 amino acids. CDR1 is ENHRY, CDR2 SYGVKD, per germline. V was clipped by 9 bases and J by 6 bases; unmatched bases: 14. The CDR3 sequence is CAIRPLAGALTDTQYF. The CDR3 DNA reads as TGTGCCATTCGACCACTAGCGGGAGCGCTCACGGATACGCAGTATTTT.

This clonotype was found a few times. The rearrangement joins TRBV12-3 or TRBV12-4 to TRBJ2-7; 10 nucleotides line up with TRBD2. This CDR3 is built from 16 residues. Trimming cost V 2 bases and J 1 base; bases outside gene matches: 5. As DNA, the CDR3 is TGTGCCAGCAGTTTAATAGCGGGAGGACGATCCTACGAGCAGTACTTC. This translates into CASSLIAGGRSYEQYF.

The chain has TRBV2 and TRBJ2-1; 9 nucleotides agree with TRBD2. Germline CDR1 and CDR2: SNHLY and FYNNEI. The CDR3 loop spans 15 amino acids. V trimming: 8 bases; J trimming: 6 bases; junction bases outside the gene matches: 11. The CDR3 DNA reads TGTGCCAGCGCGGAGACTAGCGGATCTTCCAATGAGCAGTTCTTC. Translating gives CASAETSGSSNEQFF. The entire variable domain, with the rest obtained from reference TRBV2 and TRBJ2-1, is as follows: EPEVTQTPSHQVTQMGQEVILRCVPISNHLYFYWYRQILGQKVEFLVSFYNNEISEKSEIFDDQFSVERPDGSNFTLKIRSTKLEDSAMYFCASAETSGSSNEQFFGPGTRLTVL.

The V gene is TRBV11-3, the J gene TRBJ2-3, with a weak D call TRBD2 (6 bases). Deletions cut 0 bases from V and 5 bases from J, with 12 bases between. This CDR3 contains 15 residues. Germline V gives CDR1 SGHNT, CDR2 YENEEA. As DNA, the CDR3 is TGTGCCAGCAGCTTAGATACGGGAGCAGGAGATACGCAGTATTTT. This translates into CASSLDTGAGDTQYF. Using reference TRBV11-3 and TRBJ2-3 for the parts outside the CDR3, the full variable domain is EAGVVQSPRYKIIEKKQPVAFWCNPISGHNTLYWYLQNLGQGPELLIRYENEEAVDDSQLPKDRFSAERLKGVDSTLKIQPAELGDSAVYLCASSLDTGAGDTQYFGPGTRLTVL.

The gene calls are TRBV7-9 and TRBJ2-2, with 10 bases matching TRBD2. This CDR3 is built from 15 residues. The J segment lost 4 bases and the V segment lost 5 bases, leaving 4 bases of the junction unmatched. Germline V gene lookup returns CDR1 SEHNR and CDR2 FQNEAQ (reference sequence). The CDR3 nucleotides read TGTGCCAGCAGCCCGGGACTAGCGTTCACCGGGGAGCTGTTTTTT. It encodes CASSPGLAFTGELFF.

The chain carries TRBV6-2 or TRBV6-3 and TRBJ2-1, with TRBD2 as a possible D gene (6 bases). The CDR3 consists of 17 residues. Germline values: CDR1 MNHEY, CDR2 SVGEGT. Trimming removed 0 bases at V and 2 bases at J, with 14 bases between. The CDR3 region is CASSYSPWGVPYNEQFF. Written as DNA, the CDR3 is TGTGCCAGCAGTTACTCCCCTTGGGGGGTACCCTACAATGAGCAGTTCTTC.

The V gene is TRBV6-5, the J gene TRBJ1-2; the match to TRBD1 covers 8 bases. Germline loops: CDR1 MNHEY, CDR2 SVGAGI. The CDR3 extends over 17 amino acids. Losses at the gene ends were 2 bases for V and 8 bases for J; bases not matched to a gene: 16. The chain's CDR3 is CASSYLAGGTQQRGYTF. CDR3 nucleotide sequence: TGTGCCAGCAGTTACCTTGCAGGGGGCACACAGCAGAGGGGCTACACCTTC.